Reported below is one T cell receptor (beta chain). Its antigen remains unidentified. No base quality information exists; no much larger clone differs at one position. Including cysteine and phenylalanine, the CDR3 has 17 amino acids. Just the 51-base CDR3 DNA is kept, in frame starting at base 1. CDR1 and CDR2, per the germline V gene, are KGHDR and SFDVKD. V is reduced by 0 bases and J by 0 bases, leaving a spacing of 11 bases between them. These data come from a study of control samples from healthy donors and cancer patients (dated by TCRdb to 2019 to 2021). The library was produced with the immunoSEQ multiplex PCR assay. The immuneACCESS repertoire file appears here via TCRdb, limited to in-frame rearrangements. These files lack a portion of the clones; in checked studies, under half of the deficit traces to unresolved V genes, and the cause of the others is not known. For this sample the table gives around 110,000 clones, of which approximately 92% were detected only once. About 1.1% of the sample is held by the ten biggest clonotypes.

The chain is assembled from TRBV24-1 and TRBJ2-1; no D gene can be assigned with confidence. This receptor was identified in a woman aged 45-59 years with colorectal cancer. The sequencing sample was made of PBMCs. The CDR3 region: CATSDLRSPSSYNEQFF. The sequence in DNA is TGTGCCACCAGTGATTTGCGCTCTCCGAGCTCCTACAATGAGCAGTTCTTC.